This T cell receptor beta chain was sequenced during a study of cytomegalovirus exposure and HLA in healthy donors. Overall study findings and caveats: TCR beta V- and J-gene trimming, according to a later analysis, was linked to a missense DCLRE1C variant. Based on reports, TCR beta sequences accurately predicted HLA-A and HLA-B alleles for most subjects. Judged likely to be a sequencing artifact was a cluster of highly shared sequence variants.

This clone has just one count. The antigen is undetermined. This CDR3 contains 15 residues. The germline V gene encodes CDR1 SQVTM and CDR2 ANQGSEA. The V gene end was trimmed by 3 bases and the J gene end by 4 bases; junction bases not matched to a gene: 3. Healthy bone marrow donors made up the donor group. The PCR made use of 60 Vbeta and 13 Jbeta primers. Sequencing used immunoSEQ multiplex PCR; TCRdb keeps in-frame clones, though not all of them. The sample has around 90,000 clones; 79% are singletons. The TCR originated in a man younger than 45 in good health and CMV-seronegative. The chain joins TRBV29-1 to TRBJ2-6; 10 bases are a match to TRBD1. Material: PBMCs. Written as DNA, the CDR3 is TGCAGCGTTGAGGACAGGGGGTCCGGGGCCAACGTCCTGACTTTC. The encoded protein is CSVEDRGSGANVLTF.